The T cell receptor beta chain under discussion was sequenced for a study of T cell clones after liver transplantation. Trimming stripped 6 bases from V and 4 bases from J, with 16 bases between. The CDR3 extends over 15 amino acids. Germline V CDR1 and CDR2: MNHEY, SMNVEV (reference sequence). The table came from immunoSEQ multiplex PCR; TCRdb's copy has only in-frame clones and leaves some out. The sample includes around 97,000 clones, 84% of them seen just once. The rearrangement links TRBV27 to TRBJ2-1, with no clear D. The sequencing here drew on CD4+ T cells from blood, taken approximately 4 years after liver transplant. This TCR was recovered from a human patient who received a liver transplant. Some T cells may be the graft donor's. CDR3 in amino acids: CASRYGKGNYNEQFF. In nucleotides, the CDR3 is TGTGCCAGCAGGTACGGCAAGGGAAATTACAATGAGCAGTTCTTC.